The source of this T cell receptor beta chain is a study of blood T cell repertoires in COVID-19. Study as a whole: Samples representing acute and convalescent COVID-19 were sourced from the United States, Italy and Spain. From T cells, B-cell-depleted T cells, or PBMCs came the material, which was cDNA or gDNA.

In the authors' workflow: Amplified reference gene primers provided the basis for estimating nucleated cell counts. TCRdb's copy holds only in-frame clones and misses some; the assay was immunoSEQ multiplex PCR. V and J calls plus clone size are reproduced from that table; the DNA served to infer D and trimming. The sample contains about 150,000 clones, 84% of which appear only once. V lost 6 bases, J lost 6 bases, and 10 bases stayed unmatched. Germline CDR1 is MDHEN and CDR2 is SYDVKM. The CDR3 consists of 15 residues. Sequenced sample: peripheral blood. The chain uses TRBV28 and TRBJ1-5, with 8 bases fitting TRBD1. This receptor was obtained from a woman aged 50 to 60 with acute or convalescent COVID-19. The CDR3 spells CASSQTGAVRQPQHF. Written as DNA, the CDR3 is TGTGCCAGCAGCCAGACAGGGGCGGTGCGTCAGCCCCAGCATTTT.